A single sample gave rise to the 9 T cell receptor beta chains below, sequenced in a study of Ad26.COV2.S vaccination and SARS-CoV-2 variants. The treatment is: over 15 received Ad26.COV2.S at low or high dose, single or two shots; about 5 received placebo; per-sample allocation not given. Repertoires come from day 63 after the first vaccine or placebo injection. Profiled with immunoSEQ multiplex PCR; TCRdb holds only in-frame clones, not every one. Among some 390,000 clones, less than 90% were seen once, and the ten largest hold more than 3%. The sample here was peripheral blood, taken in a trial of Ad26.COV2.S vaccine versus placebo. The receptors were sampled from a person aged 18 to 65 who received the Ad26.COV2.S COVID-19 vaccine or a placebo.

The chain joins TRBV5-4 to TRBJ1-1; D uncertain. The CDR3 is made up of 17 amino acids. Per germline, CDR1 SGHNT and CDR2 YYREEE (reference sequence). Trimming removed 1 base at V and 0 bases at J, with 16 bases between. This chain's CDR3 is CASSLTPDEVVNTEAFF. The CDR3 coding sequence is TGTGCCAGCAGCTTGACCCCAGATGAAGTTGTGAACACTGAAGCTTTCTTT.

V usage is TRBV11-2 and J usage is TRBJ2-1, with 8 bases that match TRBD2. Germline V CDR1 and CDR2: SGHAT, FQNNGV. This CDR3 has 14 residues. Trimming removed 2 bases from V and 9 bases from J; junction bases left unmatched: 6. CDR3 residues: CASSLYGGAGEQFF. The DNA of the CDR3 is TGTGCCAGCAGCTTATACGGGGGGGCCGGTGAGCAGTTCTTC.

The J gene is TRBJ2-3, the V gene TRBV10-1, with 7 bases matching TRBD1. V trimming: 2 bases; J trimming: 0 bases; junction bases outside the gene matches: 2. This CDR3 has 15 amino acids. From germline, CDR1 is WNHNN and CDR2 SYGVQD (reference sequence). The CDR3 protein is CASSEARGSTDTQYF. CDR3 DNA sequence: TGCGCCAGCAGTGAGGCCAGGGGGAGCACAGATACGCAGTATTTT.

The chain carries TRBV7-9 and TRBJ2-6; D may be TRBD1 or TRBD2 (5 bases each). The CDR3 totals 15 residues. Trimming removed 5 bases from V and 1 base from J, with 9 bases in between. The V gene's germline CDR1 is SEHNR and CDR2 FQNEAQ (reference sequence). The DNA of the CDR3 is TGTGCCAGCAGCCGCTGGGGGTCTGGGGCCAACGTCCTGACTTTC. Protein product: CASSRWGSGANVLTF.

The chain uses TRBV18 and TRBJ1-2; a weak D match, TRBD1 (6 bases). V was shortened by 8 bases and J by 4 bases, with 17 bases between the two germline ends. This CDR3 spans 14 amino acids. CDR1 KGHSH and CDR2 LQKENI come from the germline V gene. The CDR3 sequence: CASQEGGRSYGYTF. The CDR3 region has the DNA TGTGCCAGCCAAGAAGGGGGGCGCAGCTATGGCTACACCTTC.

The V and J genes are TRBV5-1 and TRBJ2-7; 10 bases line up with TRBD2. The germline V gene has CDR1 SGHRS and CDR2 YFSETQ. The CDR3 contains 16 residues. With V trimmed by 4 bases and J by 2 bases, 9 bases remained unmatched. CDR3 sequence: CASSPGTSDSTYEQYF. The CDR3 coding sequence is TGCGCCAGCAGCCCAGGGACTAGCGATAGTACCTACGAGCAGTACTTC.

The gene calls are TRBV19 and TRBJ1-5; 7 nucleotides align to TRBD1. V lost 3 bases, J lost 5 bases, and 1 base stayed unmatched. The germline V gene has CDR1 LNHDA and CDR2 SQIVND (reference sequence). The CDR3 is 13 amino acids. Here the CDR3 DNA reads TGTGCCAGTAGTATTGACAGGGATCAGCCCCAGCATTTT. Residues: CASSIDRDQPQHF.

The chain recombines TRBV15 with TRBJ1-4, with 11 bases identical to TRBD1. Germline V CDR1 and CDR2: LNHNV, YYDKDF (reference sequence). J was trimmed by 6 bases and V by 2 bases; bases with no gene match: 2. CDR3 length: 15 residues. In nucleotides, the CDR3 is TGTGCCACCAGCAGAAGGACAGGGGGCGATGAAAAACTGTTTTTT. This encodes CATSRRTGGDEKLFF.

The genes are TRBV7-9 and TRBJ1-6; D gene ambiguous. CDR3 length: 14 residues. V lost 5 bases and J lost 7, with 12 bases in between. CDR1 is SEHNR, CDR2 FQNEAQ, per germline (reference sequence). CDR3 in DNA: TGTGCCAGCAGCCCGAGTCAGGAAAATTCACCCCTCCACTTT. Translation: CASSPSQENSPLHF.